Following are 23 T cell receptor beta chains from one sample sequenced in a study of circulating CD8 cells and anti-PD-1 response in melanoma. Each library started from roughly 16 ng of total RNA using the QIAseq Immune Repertoire TCR panel. One entry per CDR3 protein, called by TCRdb with MiXCR from the reads. The data contain around 300 distinct CDR3 sequences, 5% of them seen just once; the ten biggest clones take up about 50%. From live CD3+CD8+TCRalphabeta+ cells, four PD-1 and/or TIGIT subsets were sorted. The material was CD8+ T cells from PBMCs, obtained at baseline or after one month of anti-PD-1 therapy (not recorded which). These receptors were collected from a human donor with melanoma.

This clonotype was detected only a few times. V and J are TRBV20-1 and TRBJ2-1; 8 bases are a match to TRBD2. There are 15 residues in the CDR3. CDR1 DFQATT and CDR2 SNEGSKA come from the germline V gene (reference sequence). V lost 3 bases to trimming and J lost 10 bases; unmatched junction nucleotides: 14. The CDR3 sequence is CSARLREGLSKEQFF. DNA of the CDR3: TGCAGTGCTAGGCTTCGGGAGGGCCTAAGCAAAGAGCAGTTCTTC.

By share of the sample, this clonotype is medium-sized. The chain carries TRBV7-8 and TRBJ2-7, with D hard to call. The germline V and J ends were trimmed by 0 bases and 1 base, with 4 bases remaining between them. CDR3 length: 13 residues. Germline CDR1 reads SGHVS; CDR2 reads FQNEAQ. CDR3 DNA sequence: TGTGCCAGCAGCTTAGCGCGATCCTACGAGCAGTACTTC. This sequence encodes CASSLARSYEQYF.

By proportion, this clonotype is large. The J gene is TRBJ2-1, the V gene TRBV2; D is unclear. The length of the CDR3 is 12 residues. The V end lost 5 bases, the J end lost 5 bases, and 7 bases lay between the germline ends. From germline, CDR1 is SNHLY and CDR2 FYNNEI. CDR3 amino acids: CASSWDDNEQFF. CDR3 sequence (DNA): TGTGCCAGCAGTTGGGATGACAATGAGCAGTTCTTC.

In its sample, this clonotype is large (0.1 to 1%). The gene calls are TRBV24-1 and TRBJ2-2; 9 positions agree with TRBD2. The J segment lost 4 bases and the V segment lost 4 bases, leaving 0 bases of the junction unmatched. Germline CDR1 KGHDR, CDR2 SFDVKD. The CDR3 consists of 14 residues. CDR3: CATSELAGTGELFF. The CDR3 DNA follows: TGTGCCACCAGTGAACTAGCGGGCACCGGGGAGCTGTTTTTT.

This clonotype has only a few counts. This likely came from a read error, as a far larger clone is one base away. This chain joins TRBV3-2 and TRBJ2-1; TRBD2 reflects the table's D call only, with no check against the DNA. TRBV3-2 is annotated as a pseudogene. The CDR3 sequence is 18 residues long. In DNA form, the CDR3 reads TGTGCCAGCAGCCAAATCGAACTGACTAGCGGGAGGGCTGATGAGCAGTTCTTC. Encoded protein: CASSQIELTSGRADEQFF.

This clonotype qualifies as large. The chain links TRBV24-1 to TRBJ2-7, with TRBD1 matching over 7 bases. This CDR3 spans 14 amino acids. Germline CDR1 reads KGHDR; CDR2 reads SFDVKD. The junction had 8 bases not matched to a gene; V was cut back by 5 bases and J by 5 bases. The CDR3 region has the DNA TGTGCCACCAGTGCTACCGACAGGGCCCACGAGCAGTACTTC. This encodes CATSATDRAHEQYF.

This clonotype is medium-sized within its sample. The rearrangement links TRBV7-6 to TRBJ2-1; D call uncertain. Germline CDR1 is SGHVS and CDR2 is FNYEAQ. V was pared by 1 base and J by 0 bases, with 7 bases between. The CDR3 length is 15 residues. CDR3 residues: CASSLGPSSYNEQFF. The CDR3 DNA reads TGTGCCAGCAGCTTAGGACCCAGCTCCTACAATGAGCAGTTCTTC.

By share, this clonotype counts as large. The chain employs TRBV12-3 or TRBV12-4 and TRBJ2-1; 9 bases line up with TRBD2. CDR3 length: 15 residues. The V segment lost 6 bases and the J segment 8 bases; nucleotides outside the gene matches: 11. CDR3 coding DNA: TGTGCCAGCAGCCTTCTTGCGGGAGGGCCCCATGAGCAGTTCTTC. Residues: CASSLLAGGPHEQFF.

This clonotype is large (0.1 to 1%). The chain uses TRBV9 and TRBJ2-3; no clear D. Germline CDR1 and CDR2: SGDLS and YYNGEE. CDR3 length: 14 residues. V was trimmed by 1 base and J by 2 bases, leaving 8 bases between them. Here the CDR3 reads CASSVNTATDTQYF. DNA for the CDR3: TGTGCCAGCAGCGTAAATACAGCCACAGATACGCAGTATTTT. The full variable domain, in which reference TRBV9 and TRBJ2-3 provide the parts outside the CDR3, is DSGVTQTPKHLITATGQRVTLRCSPRSGDLSVYWYQQSLDQGLQFLIQYYNGEERAKGNILERFSAQQFPDLHSELNLSSLELGDSALYFCASSVNTATDTQYFGPGTRLTVL.

This clonotype occurred a few times. In nucleotides, the CDR3 is TGTGCCAGCAGCCCCCGGACAGGGGGGGATACGCAGCATTTT. Its protein product is CASSPRTGGDTQHF. This rearrangement joins TRBV7-3 to TRBJ2-3; TRBD1 aligns across 10 bases. The DNA end lines up better with TRBJ1-5; the J call may be wrong. In germline, CDR1 is SGHTA, CDR2 FQGTGA. This CDR3 region has 14 residues.

Concerning this clonotype: A much larger clone differs by one base, so this may be a read error. The genes are TRBV4-2 and TRBJ2-7; the D call may be TRBD1 or TRBD2 (5 bases each). CDR3 size: 15 residues. Germline-derived CDR1 and CDR2 are LGHNA and YNFKEQ. The CDR3 DNA reads as TGTGCCAGCAGCCAAGATGGGGGTGACGGCTACGGGCAGTACTTC. Its protein product is CASSQDGGDGYGQYF.

By sample share, this clonotype is medium-sized. This clone may be a read error of a much larger clone one base away. V gene TRBV5-4 combines with J gene TRBJ1-6; D unresolved. Germline lookup yields CDR1 SGHNT and CDR2 YYREEE (reference sequence). The CDR3 sequence is 14 residues long. CDR3 sequence: CASGLNPYNSPLHF. In DNA form, the CDR3 reads TGTGCCAGCGGCTTGAATCCTTATAATTCACCCCTCCACTTT.

Judged by abundance, this clonotype is large. The chain joins TRBV9 to TRBJ2-7, with D unresolved. V lost 3 bases to trimming and J lost 3 bases, with 13 bases between them. Germline V gene lookup returns CDR1 SGDLS and CDR2 YYNGEE. This CDR3 region has 14 residues. CDR3 in amino acids: CASSGLGNSYEQYF. The CDR3, as DNA: TGTGCCAGCAGCGGATTAGGGAATAGCTACGAGCAGTACTTC.

The V and J genes are TRBV2 and TRBJ2-7, with D possibly TRBD1 on 6 matching bases. The CDR3 loop spans 14 amino acids. The V end lost 6 bases, the J end lost 3 bases, and 15 bases lay between the germline ends. In germline, CDR1 is SNHLY, CDR2 FYNNEI. The DNA for the CDR3 is TGTGCCAGCAGGGAAACAGGGACCTTCTACGAGCAGTACTTC. Its protein is CASRETGTFYEQYF.

The V and J genes are TRBV7-9 and TRBJ1-2, with unresolved D. The length of the CDR3 is 13 residues. Germline loops: CDR1 SEHNR, CDR2 FQNEAQ (reference sequence). With 5 bases removed from V and 8 bases from J, the gap between germline ends came to 15 bases. CDR3 bases: TGTGCCAGCAGCACCGGAGAGGCGCGAGGCTACACCTTC. This encodes CASSTGEARGYTF.

This clonotype is labeled as large. This chain joins TRBV27 and TRBJ1-6, with 9 nucleotides matching TRBD1. From germline, CDR1 is MNHEY and CDR2 SMNVEV (reference sequence). The CDR3 consists of 13 residues. V lost 8 bases, J lost 7 bases, and 3 bases stayed unmatched. This CDR3 reads CASADRGNSPLHF. CDR3 bases: TGTGCCAGCGCCGACAGGGGGAATTCACCCCTCCACTTT.

Within the sample, this clonotype is large. This sequence joins TRBV19 and TRBJ2-1; D is unresolved. Germline CDR1 LNHDA, CDR2 SQIVND (reference sequence). V lost 7 bases and J 5 bases, leaving 15 bases between the germline ends. This CDR3 has 14 residues. The CDR3 spells CASTERHDDNEQFF. As DNA, the CDR3 is TGTGCCAGTACCGAGCGACATGATGACAATGAGCAGTTCTTC.

This clonotype is labeled large (0.1 to 1%). The chain couples TRBV28 to TRBJ2-7; 10 bases align to TRBD2. The V and J ends lost 2 bases and 2 bases, in that order; junction bases with no gene match: 0. The V gene's germline CDR1 is MDHEN and CDR2 SYDVKM. The CDR3 covers 14 residues. The CDR3 nucleotides are TGTGCCAGCAGTTTACTAGCGGGAGCCTACGAGCAGTACTTC. Translating gives CASSLLAGAYEQYF.

In this sample, this clonotype is large. V usage is TRBV4-1 and J usage is TRBJ2-1, with TRBD1 matching 12 bases. CDR1 MGHRA and CDR2 YSYEKL come from the germline V gene. The CDR3 totals 16 residues. The J segment lost 9 bases and the V segment lost 0 bases, leaving 6 bases of the junction unmatched. DNA of the CDR3: TGCGCCAGCAGCCAAGAGCGGGGACAGGGGGCCGGTGAGCAGTTCTTC. Residues: CASSQERGQGAGEQFF.

Sample share makes this clonotype large. The genes are TRBV7-3 and TRBJ2-3, with TRBD2 identical over 8 bases. V dropped 1 base and J dropped 2; count of bases not matched to a gene: 11. The V gene's germline CDR1 is SGHTA and CDR2 FQGTGA. There are 18 residues in the CDR3. The CDR3 protein is CASSLIGPAGELTDTQYF. The CDR3 nucleotides read TGTGCCAGCAGCTTAATCGGGCCAGCGGGGGAACTCACAGATACGCAGTATTTT. The full variable domain, completed using reference TRBV7-3 and TRBJ2-3, is GAGVSQTPSNKVTEKGKYVELRCDPISGHTALYWYRQSLGQGPEFLIYFQGTGAADDSGLPNDRFFAVRPEGSVSTLKIQRTERGDSAVYLCASSLIGPAGELTDTQYFGPGTRLTVL.

This clonotype is categorized as medium-sized. The chain recombines TRBV20-1 with TRBJ2-7; D is uncertain. V gave up 1 base and J gave up 2 bases, with 3 bases separating them. The CDR3 contains 11 residues. Germline V gene lookup returns CDR1 DFQATT and CDR2 SNEGSKA (reference sequence). For the CDR3, the DNA is TGCAGTGCTAGAGGCCCCTACGAGCAGTACTTC. Translation gives CSARGPYEQYF.

This clonotype is labeled large. V is TRBV9 and J is TRBJ1-2; no definite D call. The length of the CDR3 is 13 residues. Trimming removed 1 base at V and 7 bases at J, with 11 bases between. Germline V CDR1 and CDR2: SGDLS, YYNGEE. The CDR3 DNA follows: TGTGCCAGCAGCGTAAATGTAGCGAGTGGCTACACCTTC. Translated: CASSVNVASGYTF.

This clonotype is categorized as large. The chain uses TRBV4-1 and TRBJ2-7; possible D gene TRBD2, 6 bases. CDR1 and CDR2 from the germline V gene are MGHRA and YSYEKL. V lost 4 bases, J lost 5 bases, and 18 bases lay in between. The CDR3 sequence is 15 residues long. The CDR3 reads CASSLFVGGVNEQYF. The CDR3 DNA is TGCGCCAGCAGCCTTTTCGTGGGGGGAGTCAACGAGCAGTACTTC.